This TCR beta chain was profiled in a study of T cells after posttransplantation cyclophosphamide. Study-wide results and limits: Donor CD8+ memory clones often dominated recipient blood repertoires at later times. Recipient CMV seropositivity and CMV reactivation strongly tracked TRB clonality. Skin or GI-infiltrating T cells shared few TRB sequences with blood.

The sample holds many counts of this clone. The antigen remains unidentified. V shed 4 bases, J shed 4 bases, and the junction held 9 bases outside the gene matches. Germline V gives CDR1 KGHSH, CDR2 LQKENI. The CDR3 covers 16 residues. Some clones are missing from TCRdb's copy, which holds only in-frame ones; the method was immunoSEQ multiplex PCR. The sample includes approximately 5,400 clones, none of them occurring once. Cyclophosphamide on days +3 and +4 followed busulfan-fludarabine conditioning and a marrow graft. The sample consisted of PBMCs, taken after allogeneic stem cell transplant with posttransplant cyclophosphamide. The rearrangement joins TRBV18 to TRBJ2-1; TRBD1 matches 8 bases. This TCR came from a female patient aged 30-39 years who received an allogeneic stem cell transplant from an unrelated donor, was CMV-positive, and had acute and chronic GVHD. The graft donor may have contributed some T cells. CDR3 sequence (DNA): TGTGCCAGCTCACACTCCGGACAGGGAAGATACAATGAGCAGTTCTTC. Translation: CASSHSGQGRYNEQFF. The full variable domain, rest sourced from reference TRBV18 and TRBJ2-1, is NAGVMQNPRHLVRRRGQEARLRCSPMKGHSHVYWYRQLPEEGLKFMVYLQKENIIDESGMPKERFSAEFPKEGPSILRIQQVVRGDSAAYFCASSHSGQGRYNEQFFGPGTRLTVL.